This T cell receptor (beta chain) was captured in a study of blood T cell repertoires in COVID-19 (TCRdb year 2020). Notes on the research overall: Collaborator samples came from the United States, Italy and Spain and covered acute and convalescent phases of COVID-19. The repertoires were made available in a free public database intended to serve as a resource for research on the immune response to SARS-CoV-2. The samples were drawn from two sources: the first 160 participants of the ongoing ImmuneRACE study, and fewer than 1,500 subjects contributed by 6 global collaborators. Where available, HLA class I and class II types were obtained from metadata supplied by the sample provider rather than from assay-based typing. Subjects who had been exposed to COVID-19, were actively infected with it, or had recovered from it provided the deeply sampled blood TCRbeta repertoires that made up the dataset. Sample metadata almost always included a de-identified subject ID, COVID-19 status, age in years and sex. The prospective study material was composed of cDNA or gDNA derived from T cells, B-cell-depleted T cells, or PBMCs.

Whole blood was collected in K2EDTA tubes by collaborating institutions according to the institutions' own protocols. For TCRbeta analysis, collaborators shipped samples as frozen whole blood, isolated PBMCs, or DNA extracted from either of those sample types. TCRbeta CDR3 regions were amplified from genomic DNA using the immunoSEQ Assay, a bias-controlled multiplex PCR. Turning to the authors' computational methods: The number of nucleated cells in each sample was estimated from the amplification of reference gene primers within the assay. To quantify the absolute abundance of each unique TCRbeta CDR3 rearrangement, sequence reads were collapsed and filtered. For each sample, productive Simpson clonality was calculated as the square root of Simpson's diversity index across productive rearrangements. Entries here come from immuneACCESS through TCRdb and include only in-frame sequences with V and J called. Some clones fail to appear in such tables; in the studies checked, an unresolved V gene covers under half of the shortfall, and the cause of the remainder is unknown. For V, J and clone size, that table is used; D and trimming come from the DNA. The table for this sample lists some 88,000 clones; about 86% of them were counted only once. The ten most abundant clones make up approximately 6.8% of the sample.

Comments on this clone: Its antigen is not yet known. No much larger clone is present one base from it, and per-base qualities are unavailable.

Study-wide findings and limitations: How much clinical and demographic metadata was included differed by source and by participant, and the metadata was provided uncurated.

V lost 5 bases and J lost 4 bases; the stretch between them is 17 bases long. CDR1 SGHTA and CDR2 FQGNSA are derived from the germline V gene. From its cysteine to its phenylalanine, the CDR3 spans 15 amino acids. Only the CDR3 region is kept as DNA, spanning 45 bases read in frame from base 1. This clonotype was obtained from a man between 60 and 70 years old with acute or convalescent COVID-19. Recombination joined TRBV7-2 with TRBJ1-1; D gene: possibly TRBD1, on 5 matching bases. Specimen: peripheral blood. This receptor carries the CDR3 CASSEVGGFFTEAFF. The DNA sequence is TGTGCCAGCAGCGAGGTGGGGGGGTTCTTCACTGAAGCTTTCTTT.